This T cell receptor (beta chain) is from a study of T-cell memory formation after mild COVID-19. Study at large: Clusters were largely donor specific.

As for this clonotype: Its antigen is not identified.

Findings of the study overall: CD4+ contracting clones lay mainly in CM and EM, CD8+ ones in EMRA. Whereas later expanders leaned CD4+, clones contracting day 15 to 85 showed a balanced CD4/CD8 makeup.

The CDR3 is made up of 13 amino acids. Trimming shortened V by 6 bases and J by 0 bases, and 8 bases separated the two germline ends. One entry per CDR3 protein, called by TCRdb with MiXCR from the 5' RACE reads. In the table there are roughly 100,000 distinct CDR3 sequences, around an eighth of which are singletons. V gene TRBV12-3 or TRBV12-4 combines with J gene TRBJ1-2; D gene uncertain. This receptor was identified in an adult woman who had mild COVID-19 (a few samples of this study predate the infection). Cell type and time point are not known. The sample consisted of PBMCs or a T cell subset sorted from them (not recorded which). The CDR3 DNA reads TGTGCCAGCAGCCCTACATCTAACTATGGCTACACCTTC. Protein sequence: CASSPTSNYGYTF.